This is a list of T cell receptor beta chains from one sample in a study of human T cells and chemical hapten exposure. TCRdb called the RACE reads again in MiXCR, with one record for every CDR3 protein. The sample contains some 300,000 distinct CDR3 sequences, around 5.5% of which appear only once. The material sequenced was whole blood, taken in connection with sensitization to the hapten diphenylcyclopropenone (DPC). These receptors were taken from a woman younger than 30 with alopecia areata. Some clones in this sample may be carry-over from other donors' samples. Both conserved end residues are part of each CDR3. D genes are given only for firm matches. A row's size may be missing; if present it is once, few, many or a size class.

d_call	clone_size	v_call	j_call	cdr3_aa	cdr3_nt
TRBD1	few	TRBV3-1	TRBJ1-3	CASSAQGAGNTIYF	TGTGCCAGCAGCGCCCAGGGGGCTGGAAACACCATATATTTT
-	many	TRBV15	TRBJ2-1	CATSRGGTGEQFF	TGTGCCACCAGCAGGGGCGGCACAGGCGAGCAGTTCTTC
-	-	TRBV20-1	TRBJ2-2	CSAAQGAATGELFF	TGCAGTGCTGCCCAGGGAGCTGCCACCGGGGAGCTGTTTTTT
-	-	TRBV3-1	TRBJ1-1	CASSQEGAWEAFF	TGTGCCAGCAGCCAAGAGGGGGCCTGGGAAGCTTTCTTT
TRBD1	few	TRBV6-5	TRBJ1-3	CASSRQGLSGNTIYF	TGTGCCAGCAGTCGACAGGGCCTATCTGGAAACACCATATATTTT
-	many	TRBV5-1	TRBJ1-5	CASSLGTALGQPQHF	TGCGCCAGCAGCTTGGGGACAGCCCTTGGTCAGCCCCAGCATTTT
-	many	TRBV6-2/TRBV6-3	TRBJ2-5	CASSYGTERNQETQYF	TGTGCCAGCAGTTACGGCACCGAGAGAAACCAAGAGACCCAGTACTTC
-	many	TRBV6-2/TRBV6-3	TRBJ1-5	CASSYGSNQPQHF	TGTGCCAGCAGTTACGGGAGCAATCAGCCCCAGCATTTT
-	-	TRBV20-1	TRBJ1-1	CSARDGPEAFF	TGCAGTGCTAGGGACGGACCAGAAGCTTTCTTT
-	-	TRBV5-6	TRBJ1-1	CASAARLRTEAFF	TGTGCCAGCGCAGCCCGGTTGAGGACTGAAGCTTTCTTT
-	many	TRBV5-1	TRBJ1-3	CASRYSNLGNTIYF	TGCGCCAGCAGATACAGCAATCTAGGAAACACCATATATTTT
TRBD1	-	TRBV7-2	TRBJ1-6	CASSLSGGGAAPLHF	TGTGCCAGCAGCCTCTCAGGAGGGGGCGCGGCACCCCTCCACTTT
-	-	TRBV12-3/TRBV12-4	TRBJ2-3	CASSLGGPTQYF	TGTGCCAGCAGTTTAGGGGGGCCTACGCAGTATTTT
-	many	TRBV5-5	TRBJ1-4	CASRSAGAGEKLFF	TGTGCCAGCAGGTCCGCCGGGGCTGGTGAAAAACTGTTTTTT
TRBD1	-	TRBV27	TRBJ2-7	CASRGTVTNYEQYF	TGTGCCAGCAGGGGGACAGTTACTAACTACGAGCAGTACTTC
TRBD1	few	TRBV20-1	TRBJ2-2	CSAIGTGNTGELFF	TGCAGTGCTATCGGGACAGGGAACACCGGGGAGCTGTTTTTT
-	many	TRBV7-2	TRBJ2-5	CASSDMTGQETQYF	TGTGCCAGCAGCGACATGACAGGTCAAGAGACCCAGTACTTC
TRBD1	many	TRBV5-1	TRBJ2-3	CASRSRDRYSDTQYF	TGCGCCAGCAGGTCCCGGGACAGGTATTCGGATACGCAGTATTTT
-	few	TRBV27	TRBJ1-1	CASSSQQGIAEAFF	TGTGCCAGCAGTTCACAACAGGGTATCGCTGAAGCTTTCTTT
-	few	TRBV11-2	TRBJ1-4	CASSLAADSNEKLFF	TGTGCCAGCAGCTTAGCGGCAGATAGTAATGAAAAACTGTTTTTT
-	many	TRBV7-2	TRBJ1-5	CASSLAAGASNQPQHF	TGTGCCAGCAGCTTAGCGGCGGGGGCCTCGAATCAGCCCCAGCATTTT
-	-	TRBV4-3	TRBJ1-1	CASSLQGSGSEAFF	TGCGCCAGCAGCCTGCAGGGATCCGGGTCGGAAGCTTTCTTT
TRBD1	few	TRBV7-3	TRBJ2-1	CASSPTSGAGGEQFF	TGTGCCAGCAGCCCCACTTCAGGGGCAGGGGGTGAGCAGTTCTTC
-	-	TRBV5-1	TRBJ2-3	CASSPYGLNADTQYF	TGCGCCAGCAGCCCTTACGGGTTGAACGCAGATACGCAGTATTTT
-	few	TRBV6-5	TRBJ1-1	CASSYLMAQGMNTEAFF	TGTGCCAGCAGTTACTTAATGGCACAGGGAATGAACACTGAAGCTTTCTTT
-	few	TRBV4-1	TRBJ2-5	CASSQSRDPGSETQYF	TGCGCCAGCAGCCAGTCACGGGACCCAGGGTCTGAGACCCAGTACTTC
TRBD1	many	TRBV28	TRBJ1-5	CASSYTGRGQVGNQPQHF	TGTGCCAGCAGTTATACGGGCAGGGGGCAGGTCGGCAATCAGCCCCAGCATTTT
-	few	TRBV6-6	TRBJ2-3	CASSYEGGGSTDTQYF	TGTGCCAGCAGTTACGAGGGGGGGGGTAGCACAGATACGCAGTATTTT
TRBD1	-	TRBV27	TRBJ2-7	CASSLTTGGYEQYF	TGTGCCAGCAGCCTGACGACAGGGGGGTACGAGCAGTACTTC
TRBD2	few	TRBV10-3	TRBJ2-1	CAIRENPSGGFNEQFF	TGTGCCATCAGGGAAAATCCTAGCGGGGGGTTCAATGAGCAGTTCTTC
TRBD2	few	TRBV15	TRBJ2-4	CATSRAGGVKNIQYF	TGTGCCACCAGCCGCGCCGGGGGGGTTAAAAACATTCAGTACTTC
-	many	TRBV27	TRBJ2-3	CASSSPADTQYF	TGTGCCAGCAGTTCTCCCGCAGATACGCAGTATTTT
TRBD2	few	TRBV27	TRBJ2-3	CASSSGLAGGADTQYF	TGTGCCAGCAGTTCGGGACTAGCGGGGGGAGCAGATACGCAGTATTTT
-	many	TRBV6-5	TRBJ1-1	CASSSDRRLEAFF	TGTGCCAGCAGTTCCGACAGAAGGCTTGAAGCTTTCTTT
-	many	TRBV12-3/TRBV12-4	TRBJ1-1	CASTWGRNTEAFF	TGTGCCAGCACCTGGGGGAGGAACACTGAAGCTTTCTTT
-	few	TRBV12-3/TRBV12-4	TRBJ2-7	CASSLGEGSEQYF	TGTGCCAGCAGCCTCGGCGAGGGTTCCGAGCAGTACTTC
-	many	TRBV6-5	TRBJ2-1	CASSGAGYYNEQFF	TGTGCCAGCAGTGGCGCAGGGTACTACAATGAGCAGTTCTTC
TRBD2	many	TRBV7-2	TRBJ2-3	CASTSRASGGADTQYF	TGTGCCAGCACCTCGCGAGCTAGCGGGGGCGCAGATACGCAGTATTTT
-	many	TRBV6-1	TRBJ2-3	CASSEDPHSGTRTDTQYF	TGTGCCAGCAGTGAAGATCCCCACTCGGGGACGCGGACAGATACGCAGTATTTT
-	-	TRBV12-3/TRBV12-4	TRBJ1-1	CASSLSIPEAFF	TGTGCCAGCAGTTTATCAATCCCTGAAGCTTTCTTT
-	many	TRBV7-2	TRBJ2-4	CASSVLSLQYF	TGTGCCAGCAGCGTCCTCAGCCTTCAGTACTTC
-	many	TRBV12-3/TRBV12-4	TRBJ2-3	CASSPTRTADTQYF	TGTGCCAGCAGCCCGACCCGTACAGCAGATACGCAGTATTTT
TRBD1	few	TRBV6-5	TRBJ1-1	CASRQQGALNTEAFF	TGTGCCAGCAGGCAACAGGGGGCCTTGAACACTGAAGCTTTCTTT
-	few	TRBV6-2/TRBV6-3	TRBJ2-7	CASSYSPDGAYEQYF	TGTGCCAGCAGTTACTCACCAGACGGGGCCTACGAGCAGTACTTC
-	few	TRBV6-6	TRBJ1-1	CASSYRGPEAFF	TGTGCCAGCAGTTACCGGGGCCCTGAAGCTTTCTTT
TRBD1	-	TRBV20-1	TRBJ1-6	CSATARRGSSPLHF	TGCAGTGCTACCGCCCGCAGGGGGAGTTCACCCCTCCACTTT
-	many	TRBV12-3/TRBV12-4	TRBJ1-4	CASSRTGWTNEKLFF	TGTGCCAGCAGCCGTACAGGGTGGACTAATGAAAAACTGTTTTTT
-	few	TRBV7-2	TRBJ1-6	CASSPSASSYNSPLHF	TGTGCCAGCAGCCCCTCGGCGAGCTCCTATAATTCACCCCTCCACTTT
TRBD2	-	TRBV25-1	TRBJ2-1	CASSDGSSGGPLYEQFF	TGTGCCAGCAGTGATGGAAGTAGCGGGGGCCCTCTCTATGAGCAGTTCTTC
-	many	TRBV6-6	TRBJ1-2	CASSYGQRDYGYTF	TGTGCCAGCAGTTACGGGCAGCGGGACTATGGCTACACCTTC
-	many	TRBV4-3	TRBJ1-4	CASSQEYPRGEATNEKLFF	TGCGCCAGCAGCCAAGAGTATCCCCGCGGGGAAGCAACTAATGAAAAACTGTTTTTT